This T cell receptor beta chain was identified in a study of patients and donors after allogeneic stem cell transplantation. TCRdb recomputed calls from the RT-PCR reads with MiXCR, one row per CDR3 protein. In the table there are over 150,000 distinct CDR3 sequences, about 30% of which are singletons. Germline-derived CDR1 and CDR2 are MGHRA and YSYEKL. V gave up 1 base and J gave up 4 bases, with 10 bases separating them. The CDR3 covers 14 residues. The chain combines TRBV4-1 with TRBJ1-1; D possibly corresponds to TRBD1 (5 bases). The sequence derives from a human donor who was either an allogeneic HSCT recipient or a stem cell or donor lymphocyte infusion donor (not recorded which). It is not recorded whose cells these are; they may come from a transplant donor. Sequenced sample: blood, either unsorted or a sorted T cell fraction (not recorded which). The CDR3 is CASSQGARGTEAFF. In DNA, the CDR3 is TGCGCCAGCAGCCAAGGTGCGAGGGGCACTGAAGCTTTCTTT.